This TCR beta chain was identified during a study of cytomegalovirus exposure and HLA in healthy donors. Both 60 Vbeta primers and 13 Jbeta primers went into the PCR. Authors' methods: An analysis that came later counted 80 million or so unique TCR beta chains, 10 million to 11 million shared. The assay was immunoSEQ multiplex PCR, and TCRdb's table has in-frame clones only and misses some. Clone size and the V and J calls come from that table; the DNA yielded D and trimming. The data contain 250,000 to 350,000 clones, 75% to 90% of them singletons. Trimming cost V 7 bases and J 4 bases; bases outside gene matches: 9. The CDR3 is 15 amino acids. In germline, CDR1 is LNHDA, CDR2 SQIVND (reference sequence).

The clonotype comes from a middle-aged man in good health and CMV-seropositive. The rearrangement uses TRBV19 and TRBJ2-1; 8 nucleotides match TRBD2. The sequencing input was PBMCs. CDR3 protein: CASKRTSGPYNEQFF. The CDR3 DNA reads as TGTGCCAGTAAACGAACTAGCGGCCCTTACAATGAGCAGTTCTTC.